The rows below give T cell receptor beta chains drawn from one sample of a study of blood T cell repertoires in COVID-19. Some clones are missing from TCRdb's copy, which holds only in-frame ones; the method was immunoSEQ multiplex PCR. The table records over 65,000 clones, about 81% of them present only once. The material sequenced was peripheral blood. The receptors shown here come from a human donor in a cohort sampled during active COVID-19. Both conserved end residues are part of each CDR3. Clone size appears in some rows only: once, few, many, or a class for an expanded clone.

v_call	j_call	clone_size	cdr3_aa
TRBV6-1	TRBJ2-7	-	CASSEEGQGSYEQYF
TRBV4-1	TRBJ2-3	-	CASSHLGLAGPDTQYF
TRBV5-5	TRBJ2-7	-	CASSSGTVYYEQYF
TRBV5-1	TRBJ1-5	-	CASSLVGNQPQHF
TRBV6-1	TRBJ2-1	-	CASSGRGSEATANEQFF
TRBV7-9	TRBJ2-1	few	CASRLPGANNEQFF
TRBV2	TRBJ2-7	-	CASSGDRVYEQYF
TRBV9	TRBJ2-5	-	CASRAKGGETQYF
TRBV28	TRBJ1-1	-	CASSLEQMRAFF
TRBV30	TRBJ2-2	-	CAWSPTGVTGELFF
TRBV19	TRBJ2-2	-	CASNPGTSIRELFF
TRBV28	TRBJ1-2	-	CASSFQRAPNGYTF
TRBV6-6	TRBJ1-4	once	CASIGGQGREKLFF
TRBV7-2	TRBJ2-1	-	CASTAVPGHIYNEQFF
TRBV15	TRBJ2-7	-	CATSGRRGDYEQYF
TRBV2	TRBJ2-1	-	CASSEDGYEQFF
TRBV4-1	TRBJ1-2	few	CASSQYRDRGLGYTF
TRBV7-3	TRBJ2-1	-	CASSLYSGSSYEQFF
TRBV3-1/TRBV3-2	TRBJ1-6	-	CASSQGTGGATSPLHF
TRBV28	TRBJ2-3	-	CASSLGADPNTDTQYF
TRBV6-5	TRBJ2-7	-	CASSYSTGYEQYF
TRBV7-8	TRBJ2-3	-	CASSTTSGGGTDTQYF
TRBV5-6	TRBJ1-2	-	CASSLARTVYGYTF
TRBV3-1/TRBV3-2	TRBJ2-3	-	CASSQEQLSTDTQYF
TRBV7-7	TRBJ2-5	-	CASSSVAVTGPGSGQYF
TRBV7-3	TRBJ2-5	-	CASSLTASGGPETQYF
TRBV7-9	TRBJ2-1	-	CASSLTYNEQFF
TRBV27	TRBJ2-3	many	CASSLMRLAGGGTDTQYF
TRBV28	TRBJ1-1	-	CASSFTGTEAFF
TRBV11-3	TRBJ2-1	-	CASSPGLAGEGEQFF
TRBV5-1	TRBJ1-2	-	CASSLDLQQSGGGYTF
TRBV5-1	TRBJ2-7	-	CASSLPQSYEQYF
TRBV6-6	TRBJ1-2	-	CATAPFGQGVYGYTF
TRBV9	TRBJ1-5	-	CASSVDSYPNQPQHF
TRBV27	TRBJ2-3	-	CASSPPYGEDTQYF
TRBV23-1	TRBJ1-1	-	CASSPPVGVNTEAFF
TRBV28	TRBJ1-1	once	CASSLRSVSEAFF
TRBV24-1	TRBJ2-7	-	CATSDLLAGEQYF
TRBV5-4	TRBJ2-3	-	CASSRPGYTQYF
TRBV11-2	TRBJ2-5	-	CASSRGITETQYF
TRBV7-9	TRBJ2-3	-	CASSLSYLSADTQYF
TRBV28	TRBJ2-4	once	CASTSGQVLVNIQYF
TRBV2	TRBJ2-7	-	CASSELMTAPRDEQYF
TRBV5-1	TRBJ2-2	-	CASSLDRNTGELFF
TRBV24-1	TRBJ2-7	-	CATSDTLSPHEQYF
TRBV2	TRBJ2-1	-	CASGTGTSGKNEQFF
TRBV28	TRBJ1-1	once	CASSSTKTEAFF
TRBV19	TRBJ1-5	-	CASRPGAGTVNQPQHF
TRBV7-3	TRBJ1-1	few	CASSLNPGPNTEAFF
TRBV6-1	TRBJ2-2	-	CASSDPGTGGNTGELFF
TRBV11-2	TRBJ2-3	-	CASSFGQGTPRTDTQYF
TRBV27	TRBJ2-1	few	CASSLLAGGPGEQFF
TRBV25-1	TRBJ2-1	-	CASSDRDRVSNEQFF
TRBV7-9	TRBJ2-7	-	CASRRNYEQYF
TRBV6-5	TRBJ2-3	-	CASSPTSGGGDTQYF
TRBV24-1	TRBJ2-1	-	CATSGTSGSYNEQFF
TRBV10-3	TRBJ2-1	-	CAISPGDSYYNEQFF
TRBV28	TRBJ2-3	-	CASSPRQGGTDTQYF
TRBV2	TRBJ2-7	-	CASNSGVEQYF
TRBV7-3	TRBJ2-2	once	CASSLGGNTGELFF